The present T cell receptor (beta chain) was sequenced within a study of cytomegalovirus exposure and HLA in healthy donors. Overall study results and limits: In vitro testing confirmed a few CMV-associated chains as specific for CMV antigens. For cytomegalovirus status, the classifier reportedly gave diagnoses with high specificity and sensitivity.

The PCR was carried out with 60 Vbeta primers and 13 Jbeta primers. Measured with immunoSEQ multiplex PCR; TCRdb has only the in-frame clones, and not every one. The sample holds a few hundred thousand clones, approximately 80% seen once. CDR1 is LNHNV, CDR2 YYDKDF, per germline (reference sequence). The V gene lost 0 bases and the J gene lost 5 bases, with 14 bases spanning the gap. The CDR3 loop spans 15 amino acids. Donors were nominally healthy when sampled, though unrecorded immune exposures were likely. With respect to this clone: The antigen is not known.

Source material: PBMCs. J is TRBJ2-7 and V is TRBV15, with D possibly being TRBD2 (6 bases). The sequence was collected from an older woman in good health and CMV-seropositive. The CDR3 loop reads CATSRDQVREDEQYF. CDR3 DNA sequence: TGTGCCACCAGCAGAGATCAGGTCAGGGAGGACGAGCAGTACTTC.